This TCR beta chain was profiled in a study of control samples from healthy donors and cancer patients. Clones were read by immunoSEQ multiplex PCR, and TCRdb kept only the in-frame ones, dropping some. The sample table includes some 190,000 clones. The CDR3 spans 14 residues. The germline V gene encodes CDR1 SGHRS and CDR2 YFSETQ. The ends were cut back, 7 bases at V and 1 base at J, with 12 bases in the middle. The receptor was isolated from a woman in her 30s in good health. The rearrangement joins TRBV5-1 to TRBJ2-1; D possibly corresponds to TRBD2 (5 bases). The specimen was blood. DNA for the CDR3: TGCGCCAGCGGTACAGAGGGTTCCTACAATGAGCAGTTCTTC. Translated: CASGTEGSYNEQFF.